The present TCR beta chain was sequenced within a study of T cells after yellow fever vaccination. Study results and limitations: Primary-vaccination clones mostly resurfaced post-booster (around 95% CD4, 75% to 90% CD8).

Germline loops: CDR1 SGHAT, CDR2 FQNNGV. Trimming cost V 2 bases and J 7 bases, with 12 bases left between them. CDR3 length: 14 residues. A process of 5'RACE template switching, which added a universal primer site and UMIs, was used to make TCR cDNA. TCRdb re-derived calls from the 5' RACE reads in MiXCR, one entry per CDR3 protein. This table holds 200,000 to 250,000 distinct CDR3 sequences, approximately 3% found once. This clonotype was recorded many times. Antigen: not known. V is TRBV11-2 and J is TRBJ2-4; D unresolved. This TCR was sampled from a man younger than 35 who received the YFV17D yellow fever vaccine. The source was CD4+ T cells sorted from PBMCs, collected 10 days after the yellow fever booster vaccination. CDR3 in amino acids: CASSLMTRRNIQYF. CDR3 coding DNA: TGTGCCAGCAGCTTAATGACCAGGCGGAACATTCAGTACTTC.